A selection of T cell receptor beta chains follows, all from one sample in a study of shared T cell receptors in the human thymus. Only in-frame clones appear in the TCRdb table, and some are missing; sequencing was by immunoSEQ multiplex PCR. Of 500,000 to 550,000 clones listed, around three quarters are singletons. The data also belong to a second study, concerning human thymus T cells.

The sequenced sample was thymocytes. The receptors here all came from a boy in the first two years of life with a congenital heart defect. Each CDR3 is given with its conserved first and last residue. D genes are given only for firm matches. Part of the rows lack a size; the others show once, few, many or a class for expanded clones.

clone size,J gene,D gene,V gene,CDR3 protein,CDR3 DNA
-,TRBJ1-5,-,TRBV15,CATSSGGRWGNQPQHF,TGTGCCACCAGCAGCGGGGGACGGTGGGGTAATCAGCCCCAGCATTTT
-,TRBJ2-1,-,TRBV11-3,CASSPSMGGIQEQFF,TGTGCCAGCAGCCCATCAATGGGCGGGATCCAGGAGCAGTTCTTC
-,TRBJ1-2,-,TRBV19,CASSTSGLKTYGYTF,TGTGCCAGTAGTACGTCGGGACTGAAAACCTATGGCTACACCTTC
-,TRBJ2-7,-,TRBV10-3,CAISDTPEGGTYEQYF,TGTGCCATCAGTGACACACCTGAAGGGGGAACCTACGAGCAGTACTTC
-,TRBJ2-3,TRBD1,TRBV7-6,CASSSGDRGVNTQYF,TGTGCCAGCAGCTCGGGGGACAGGGGTGTTAATACGCAGTATTTT
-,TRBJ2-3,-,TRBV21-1,CASSPRQRLAGGSTDTQYF,TGTGCCAGCAGCCCCCGACAACGACTAGCGGGAGGTAGCACAGATACGCAGTATTTT
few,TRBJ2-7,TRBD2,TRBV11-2,CASNGTSGRTGGTYEQYF,TGTGCCAGCAACGGGACTAGCGGGAGGACCGGTGGGACCTACGAGCAGTACTTC
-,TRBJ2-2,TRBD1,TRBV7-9,CASSLGQGDPRSGELFF,TGTGCCAGCAGCTTAGGACAGGGGGACCCAAGGAGCGGGGAGCTGTTTTTT
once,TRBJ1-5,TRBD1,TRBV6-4,CASSPTGGGDQPQHF,TGTGCCAGCAGTCCGACAGGGGGAGGGGATCAGCCCCAGCATTTT
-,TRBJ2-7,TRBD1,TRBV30,CAWSVGGRTYEQYF,TGTGCCTGGAGTGTAGGGGGCCGCACCTACGAGCAGTACTTC
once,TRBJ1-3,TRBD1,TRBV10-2,CASSEVGQGTDTIYF,TGCGCCAGCAGTGAGGTGGGACAGGGGACCGACACCATATATTTT
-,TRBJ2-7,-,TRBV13,CASSLTAVALSGEQYF,TGTGCCAGCAGCTTAACGGCTGTAGCTCTTAGCGGCGAGCAGTACTTC
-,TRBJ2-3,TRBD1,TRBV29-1,CSVVDVKGARTDTQYF,TGCAGCGTCGTCGATGTTAAGGGGGCGCGCACAGATACGCAGTATTTT
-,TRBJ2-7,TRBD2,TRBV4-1,CASSLYTSGGGHEQYF,TGCGCCAGCAGTCTCTATACTAGCGGAGGAGGCCACGAGCAGTACTTC
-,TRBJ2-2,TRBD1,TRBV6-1,CASSADRENTGELFF,TGTGCCAGCAGTGCCGACAGGGAAAACACCGGGGAGCTGTTTTTT
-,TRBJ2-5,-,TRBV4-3,CASSQHDLGAKKETQYF,TGCGCCAGCAGCCAACATGATCTGGGGGCGAAAAAAGAGACCCAGTACTTC
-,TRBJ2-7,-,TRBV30,CAWSRRGGLEQYF,TGTGCCTGGAGCCGCCGAGGCGGCCTCGAGCAGTACTTC
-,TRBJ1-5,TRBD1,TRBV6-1,CASRTGDADQPQHF,TGTGCCAGCAGGACAGGGGACGCCGATCAGCCCCAGCATTTT
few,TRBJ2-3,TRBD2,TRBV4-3,CASSQLWTSGSPDTQYF,TGCGCCAGCAGCCAACTTTGGACTAGCGGGAGCCCAGATACGCAGTATTTT
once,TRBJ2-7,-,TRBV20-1,CSAVTYEQYF,TGCAGTGCCGTCACTTACGAGCAGTACTTC
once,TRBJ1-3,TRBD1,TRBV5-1,CASSSEDSTGRGNTIYF,TGCGCCAGCAGCTCCGAAGACTCGACAGGGCGAGGAAACACCATATATTTT
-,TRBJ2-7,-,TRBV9,CASSVAGEQYF,TGTGCCAGCAGCGTAGCGGGCGAGCAGTACTTC
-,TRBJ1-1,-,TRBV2,CASSERAGRAFF,TGTGCCAGCAGTGAGCGGGCGGGAAGGGCTTTCTTT
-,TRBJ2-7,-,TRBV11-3,CASSPQASYEQYF,TGTGCCAGCAGCCCCCAAGCGTCGTACGAGCAGTACTTC
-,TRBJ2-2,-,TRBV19,CASSTITGELFF,TGTGCCAGTAGTACCATCACCGGGGAGCTGTTTTTT
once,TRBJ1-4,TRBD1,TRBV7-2,CASSSGQGRATNEKLFF,TGTGCCAGCAGCTCCGGACAGGGTCGAGCAACTAATGAAAAACTGTTTTTT
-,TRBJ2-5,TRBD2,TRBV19,CASSTSSGRDQETQYF,TGTGCCAGTAGTACCTCTAGCGGGAGGGACCAAGAGACCCAGTACTTC
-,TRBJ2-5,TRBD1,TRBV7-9,CASSLADREHETQYF,TGTGCCAGCAGCTTAGCCGACAGGGAGCACGAGACCCAGTACTTC
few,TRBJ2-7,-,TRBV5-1,CASSLEAELFEQYF,TGCGCCAGCAGCTTGGAAGCGGAACTCTTCGAGCAGTACTTC
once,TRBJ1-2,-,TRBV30,CAWSMGSSYGYTF,TGTGCCTGGAGTATGGGCAGTAGCTATGGCTACACCTTC
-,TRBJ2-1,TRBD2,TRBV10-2,CASSPSGPYNEQFF,TGCGCCAGCAGCCCTAGCGGGCCATACAATGAGCAGTTCTTC